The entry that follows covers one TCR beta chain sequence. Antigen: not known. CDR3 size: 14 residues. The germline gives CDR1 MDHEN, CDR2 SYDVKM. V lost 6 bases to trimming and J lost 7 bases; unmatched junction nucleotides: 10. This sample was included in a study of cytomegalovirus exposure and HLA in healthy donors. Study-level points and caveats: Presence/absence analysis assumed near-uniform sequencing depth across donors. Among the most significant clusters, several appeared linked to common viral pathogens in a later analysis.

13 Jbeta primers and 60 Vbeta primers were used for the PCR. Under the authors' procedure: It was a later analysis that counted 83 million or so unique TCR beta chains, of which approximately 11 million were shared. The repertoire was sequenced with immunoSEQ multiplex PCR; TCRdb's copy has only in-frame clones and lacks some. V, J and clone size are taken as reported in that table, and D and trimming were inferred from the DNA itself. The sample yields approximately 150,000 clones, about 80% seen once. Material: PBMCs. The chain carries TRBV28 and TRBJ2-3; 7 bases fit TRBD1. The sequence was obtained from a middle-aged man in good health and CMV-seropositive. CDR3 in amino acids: CASSSDRVRYTQYF. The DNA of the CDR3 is TGTGCCAGCAGCAGTGACAGGGTGCGATATACGCAGTATTTT.